This T cell receptor (beta chain) was captured by sequencing in a study of blood T cell repertoires in COVID-19. The overall study: Acute and convalescent COVID-19 specimens originated in the United States, Italy and Spain. In each case, the material was cDNA or gDNA derived from T cells, B-cell-depleted T cells, or PBMCs.

Unmatched junction bases numbered 6, after V lost 6 bases and J lost 0 bases. This CDR3 has 16 amino acids. Germline V gene data show CDR1 as SNHLY and CDR2 as FYNNEI. In the authors' workflow: The assay estimated nucleated cells by amplifying reference gene primers. Measured with immunoSEQ multiplex PCR; TCRdb has only the in-frame clones, and not every one. V and J calls plus clone size are reproduced from that table; the DNA served to infer D and trimming. The table shows about 210,000 clones, with about 83% occurring only once. The receptor was isolated from a woman aged 35 to 49 with active or convalescent COVID-19. Sequenced: peripheral blood. The rearrangement joins TRBV2 to TRBJ2-4; TRBD1 agrees at 9 bases. The CDR3 DNA sequence: TGTGCCAGCAGACCAGGACAGGGGACAGCCAAAAACATTCAGTACTTC. This sequence encodes CASRPGQGTAKNIQYF.